A selection of T cell receptor beta chains follows, all from one sample in a study of blood T cell repertoires in COVID-19. Sequenced by immunoSEQ multiplex PCR; TCRdb stores in-frame clones only, minus some. The sample contains around 70,000 clones, roughly 91% of which appear only once. Specimen: peripheral blood. These receptors all stem from a woman older than 75 with active or convalescent COVID-19. Both conserved end residues are part of each CDR3. The order of the fields is CDR3 length, D gene, clone size, J gene, V gene, CDR3 protein, CDR3 DNA. The D gene is left open where the match is weak. For some rows the clone size is stated as once, few or many, or as a class when expanded; others skip it.

len: 15; d_gene: .; abundance: .; j_gene: TRBJ2-3; v_gene: TRBV11-2; CDR3aa: CASSLVGAGTDTQYF; CDR3nt: TGTGCCAGCAGCTTAGTCGGAGCCGGCACAGATACGCAGTATTTT
len: 15; d_gene: TRBD2; abundance: .; j_gene: TRBJ2-7; v_gene: TRBV30; CDR3aa: CAWSLLGGTSYEQYF; CDR3nt: TGTGCCTGGAGCCTACTGGGGGGGACCTCCTACGAGCAGTACTTC
len: 14; d_gene: TRBD1; abundance: .; j_gene: TRBJ2-1; v_gene: TRBV6-5; CDR3aa: CASWEQGAADEQFF; CDR3nt: TGTGCCAGCTGGGAACAGGGGGCCGCCGATGAGCAGTTCTTC
len: 16; d_gene: TRBD1; abundance: .; j_gene: TRBJ2-7; v_gene: TRBV15; CDR3aa: CATSRFSRGQGDEQYF; CDR3nt: TGTGCCACCAGCAGATTTTCCCGGGGACAGGGGGACGAGCAGTACTTC
len: 16; d_gene: TRBD2; abundance: .; j_gene: TRBJ2-3; v_gene: TRBV18; CDR3aa: CASSKGLAGNTDTQYF; CDR3nt: TGTGCCAGCTCAAAAGGACTAGCGGGGAACACAGATACGCAGTATTTT
len: 16; d_gene: .; abundance: .; j_gene: TRBJ1-4; v_gene: TRBV11-2; CDR3aa: CASSLAGRGRSEKLFF; CDR3nt: TGTGCCAGCAGCTTAGCCGGGAGGGGAAGAAGTGAAAAACTGTTTTTT
len: 15; d_gene: TRBD2; abundance: .; j_gene: TRBJ2-3; v_gene: TRBV7-2; CDR3aa: CASTIPTSGGDTQYF; CDR3nt: TGTGCCAGCACCATACCGACTAGCGGGGGGGATACGCAGTATTTT
len: 13; d_gene: .; abundance: .; j_gene: TRBJ1-4; v_gene: TRBV6-5; CDR3aa: CATQGSRGEKLFF; CDR3nt: TGTGCCACACAGGGATCTCGGGGTGAAAAACTGTTTTTT
len: 16; d_gene: TRBD2; abundance: once; j_gene: TRBJ2-3; v_gene: TRBV11-3; CDR3aa: CASSSTSGGRADTQYF; CDR3nt: TGTGCCAGCAGCTCGACTAGCGGGGGGCGAGCAGATACGCAGTATTTT
len: 18; d_gene: TRBD1; abundance: .; j_gene: TRBJ2-7; v_gene: TRBV3-1/TRBV3-2; CDR3aa: CASSRPWTGTNRGYEQYF; CDR3nt: TGTGCCAGCAGCCGTCCTTGGACAGGGACAAACCGGGGCTACGAGCAGTACTTC
len: 16; d_gene: TRBD1; abundance: .; j_gene: TRBJ1-2; v_gene: TRBV7-9; CDR3aa: CASSPRTGQGDYGYTF; CDR3nt: TGTGCCAGCAGCCCAAGGACGGGACAGGGAGACTATGGCTACACCTTC
len: 13; d_gene: .; abundance: .; j_gene: TRBJ1-4; v_gene: TRBV12-3/TRBV12-4; CDR3aa: CASSLRAGEKLFF; CDR3nt: TGTGCCAGCAGTTTAAGGGCGGGGGAAAAACTGTTTTTT
len: 16; d_gene: TRBD2; abundance: .; j_gene: TRBJ2-5; v_gene: TRBV9; CDR3aa: CASSVGRGGNQETQYF; CDR3nt: TGTGCCAGCAGCGTAGGGCGGGGGGGAAACCAAGAGACCCAGTACTTC
len: 15; d_gene: .; abundance: .; j_gene: TRBJ1-4; v_gene: TRBV10-1; CDR3aa: CASSLNTGPNEKLFF; CDR3nt: TGCGCCAGCAGTTTGAATACAGGGCCGAATGAAAAACTGTTTTTT
len: 16; d_gene: .; abundance: .; j_gene: TRBJ2-1; v_gene: TRBV4-3; CDR3aa: CASSQGHRSSYNEQFF; CDR3nt: TGCGCCAGCAGCCAAGGTCACAGGAGTAGCTACAATGAGCAGTTCTTC
len: 17; d_gene: TRBD2; abundance: once; j_gene: TRBJ2-1; v_gene: TRBV9; CDR3aa: CASSHDPTSGGNNEQFF; CDR3nt: TGTGCCAGCAGTCACGATCCGACTAGCGGGGGGAATAATGAGCAGTTCTTC
len: 14; d_gene: TRBD1; abundance: .; j_gene: TRBJ2-1; v_gene: TRBV5-1; CDR3aa: CASSEGGPYNEQFF; CDR3nt: TGCGCCAGCTCAGAAGGGGGCCCATACAATGAGCAGTTCTTC
len: 16; d_gene: TRBD2; abundance: once; j_gene: TRBJ2-1; v_gene: TRBV7-2; CDR3aa: CASSFFLAGGGDEQFF; CDR3nt: TGTGCCAGCAGCTTCTTCTTAGCGGGGGGCGGGGATGAGCAGTTCTTC
len: 13; d_gene: .; abundance: .; j_gene: TRBJ1-5; v_gene: TRBV30; CDR3aa: CAWGPGSNQPQHF; CDR3nt: TGTGCCTGGGGCCCGGGATCCAATCAGCCCCAGCATTTT
len: 16; d_gene: TRBD2; abundance: .; j_gene: TRBJ2-3; v_gene: TRBV18; CDR3aa: CASSPTSSGGTDTQYF; CDR3nt: TGTGCCAGCTCACCAACCTCTAGCGGGGGCACAGATACGCAGTATTTT
len: 15; d_gene: .; abundance: .; j_gene: TRBJ2-2; v_gene: TRBV12-2; CDR3aa: CASRPTRGNTGELFF; CDR3nt: TGTGCAAGTCGCCCTACTAGAGGGAACACCGGGGAGCTGTTTTTT
len: 16; d_gene: .; abundance: .; j_gene: TRBJ2-1; v_gene: TRBV19; CDR3aa: CASTQTQGEGINEQFF; CDR3nt: TGTGCCAGTACACAGACCCAGGGTGAAGGCATCAATGAGCAGTTCTTC
len: 13; d_gene: .; abundance: .; j_gene: TRBJ1-4; v_gene: TRBV7-2; CDR3aa: CASRVATNEKLFF; CDR3nt: TGTGCCAGCAGGGTAGCAACTAATGAAAAACTGTTTTTT
len: 15; d_gene: .; abundance: .; j_gene: TRBJ2-1; v_gene: TRBV1; CDR3aa: CTSSPLGAQGNEQFF; CDR3nt: TGCACCAGCAGCCCCCTAGGGGCTCAAGGCAATGAGCAGTTCTTC
len: 16; d_gene: TRBD2; abundance: .; j_gene: TRBJ2-1; v_gene: TRBV19; CDR3aa: CASSIGGGGAYNEQFF; CDR3nt: TGTGCCAGTAGTATAGGAGGCGGGGGGGCCTACAATGAGCAGTTCTTC
len: 16; d_gene: .; abundance: .; j_gene: TRBJ1-6; v_gene: TRBV19; CDR3aa: CASRPDGDSYNSPLHF; CDR3nt: TGTGCCAGTAGACCAGACGGAGACTCCTATAATTCACCCCTCCACTTT
len: 13; d_gene: .; abundance: .; j_gene: TRBJ2-3; v_gene: TRBV24-1; CDR3aa: CATSRESTDTQYF; CDR3nt: TGTGCCACCTCACGGGAATCAACAGATACGCAGTATTTT
len: 13; d_gene: TRBD1; abundance: .; j_gene: TRBJ1-1; v_gene: TRBV6-6; CDR3aa: CASSRQGLDRAFF; CDR3nt: TGTGCCAGCAGTCGACAGGGACTCGATCGAGCTTTCTTT
len: 15; d_gene: .; abundance: .; j_gene: TRBJ1-2; v_gene: TRBV6-5; CDR3aa: CASSIIPQTSYGYTF; CDR3nt: TGTGCCAGCAGTATCATTCCGCAGACAAGCTATGGCTACACCTTC
len: 14; d_gene: .; abundance: .; j_gene: TRBJ1-3; v_gene: TRBV10-3; CDR3aa: CATLDNLSGNTIYF; CDR3nt: TGTGCCACCTTGGACAACCTCTCTGGAAACACCATATATTTT
len: 16; d_gene: .; abundance: few; j_gene: TRBJ1-3; v_gene: TRBV5-1; CDR3aa: CASSSDTLVAGNTIYF; CDR3nt: TGCGCCAGCAGCTCCGACACTCTGGTTGCTGGAAACACCATATATTTT
len: 15; d_gene: TRBD2; abundance: .; j_gene: TRBJ2-7; v_gene: TRBV7-9; CDR3aa: CATALGLAGASEQYF; CDR3nt: TGTGCCACCGCCTTGGGACTAGCGGGGGCGTCCGAGCAGTACTTC
len: 15; d_gene: .; abundance: .; j_gene: TRBJ2-1; v_gene: TRBV18; CDR3aa: CASSPLLAASNEQFF; CDR3nt: TGTGCCAGCTCACCACTTTTAGCGGCCAGCAATGAGCAGTTCTTC
len: 14; d_gene: TRBD1; abundance: .; j_gene: TRBJ1-4; v_gene: TRBV15; CDR3aa: CATSRQGVAEKLFF; CDR3nt: TGTGCCACCAGCAGACAGGGGGTAGCGGAAAAACTGTTTTTT
len: 14; d_gene: .; abundance: .; j_gene: TRBJ2-1; v_gene: TRBV19; CDR3aa: CASSIDWAGGEQFF; CDR3nt: TGTGCCAGTAGTATAGACTGGGCCGGGGGTGAGCAGTTCTTC
len: 11; d_gene: .; abundance: .; j_gene: TRBJ2-3; v_gene: TRBV7-9; CDR3aa: CASLEKDTQYF; CDR3nt: TGTGCCAGCCTCGAGAAGGATACGCAGTATTTT
len: 15; d_gene: TRBD2; abundance: .; j_gene: TRBJ2-1; v_gene: TRBV27; CDR3aa: CASSPGLAVSAEQFF; CDR3nt: TGTGCCAGCAGTCCGGGACTAGCGGTCTCGGCTGAGCAGTTCTTC
len: 15; d_gene: .; abundance: .; j_gene: TRBJ1-3; v_gene: TRBV30; CDR3aa: CAWSAGHPTKNTIYF; CDR3nt: TGTGCCTGGAGTGCTGGACACCCTACCAAAAACACCATATATTTT
len: 11; d_gene: .; abundance: .; j_gene: TRBJ2-1; v_gene: TRBV20-1; CDR3aa: CSAPRRGEQFF; CDR3nt: TGCAGTGCTCCGAGACGCGGAGAGCAGTTCTTC
len: 14; d_gene: .; abundance: .; j_gene: TRBJ1-1; v_gene: TRBV4-3; CDR3aa: CASSQDIRTHEAFF; CDR3nt: TGCGCCAGCAGCCAAGATATAAGGACACATGAAGCTTTCTTT
len: 13; d_gene: .; abundance: .; j_gene: TRBJ2-1; v_gene: TRBV7-8; CDR3aa: CASSPTISNEQFF; CDR3nt: TGTGCCAGCAGCCCAACAATTTCCAATGAGCAGTTCTTC
len: 14; d_gene: .; abundance: .; j_gene: TRBJ1-2; v_gene: TRBV6-5; CDR3aa: CASSYSGQNYGYTF; CDR3nt: TGTGCCAGCAGTTACTCTGGACAGAACTATGGCTACACCTTC
len: 13; d_gene: TRBD1; abundance: .; j_gene: TRBJ1-2; v_gene: TRBV18; CDR3aa: CASSRGQSDGYTF; CDR3nt: TGTGCCAGCTCCAGGGGGCAGTCTGATGGCTACACCTTC
len: 14; d_gene: .; abundance: .; j_gene: TRBJ1-4; v_gene: TRBV7-2; CDR3aa: CASRPMIASEKLFF; CDR3nt: TGTGCCAGCAGACCCATGATCGCGTCTGAAAAACTGTTTTTT
len: 16; d_gene: TRBD2; abundance: .; j_gene: TRBJ2-2; v_gene: TRBV11-2; CDR3aa: CASSFGAGASTGELFF; CDR3nt: TGTGCCAGCAGCTTCGGAGCGGGGGCCTCGACCGGGGAGCTGTTTTTT
len: 15; d_gene: .; abundance: .; j_gene: TRBJ1-5; v_gene: TRBV30; CDR3aa: CAWSGHNRENQPQHF; CDR3nt: TGTGCCTGGAGTGGCCATAACAGGGAGAATCAGCCCCAGCATTTT
len: 11; d_gene: .; abundance: .; j_gene: TRBJ1-1; v_gene: TRBV2; CDR3aa: CASSYHTEAFF; CDR3nt: TGTGCCAGCAGTTATCACACTGAAGCTTTCTTT
len: 13; d_gene: .; abundance: .; j_gene: TRBJ1-2; v_gene: TRBV9; CDR3aa: CASSVVPGEGYTF; CDR3nt: TGTGCCAGCAGCGTAGTACCAGGGGAGGGCTACACCTTC
len: 17; d_gene: TRBD1; abundance: once; j_gene: TRBJ2-6; v_gene: TRBV7-3; CDR3aa: CASSLFAGGAGANVLTF; CDR3nt: TGTGCCAGCAGCTTATTTGCAGGGGGCGCTGGGGCCAACGTCCTGACTTTC
len: 15; d_gene: TRBD2; abundance: once; j_gene: TRBJ2-3; v_gene: TRBV5-4; CDR3aa: CASNNGGTSGGRAYF; CDR3nt: TGTGCCAGCAACAACGGCGGGACTAGCGGGGGGCGGGCGTATTTT
len: 10; d_gene: .; abundance: .; j_gene: TRBJ1-1; v_gene: TRBV29-1; CDR3aa: CSVGLNGAFF; CDR3nt: TGCAGCGTTGGCCTAAACGGGGCTTTCTTT
len: 15; d_gene: .; abundance: .; j_gene: TRBJ1-5; v_gene: TRBV4-3; CDR3aa: CASSQDIEGGQPQHF; CDR3nt: TGCGCCAGCAGCCAAGATATTGAGGGCGGTCAGCCCCAGCATTTT
len: 14; d_gene: .; abundance: .; j_gene: TRBJ1-2; v_gene: TRBV11-1; CDR3aa: CASSPRTQGYGYTF; CDR3nt: TGTGCCAGCAGCCCAAGGACACAGGGCTATGGCTACACCTTC
len: 14; d_gene: TRBD2; abundance: .; j_gene: TRBJ2-7; v_gene: TRBV27; CDR3aa: CASSYGTSSYEQYF; CDR3nt: TGTGCCAGCAGTTACGGGACTAGCTCCTACGAGCAGTACTTC
len: 14; d_gene: .; abundance: .; j_gene: TRBJ1-2; v_gene: TRBV7-3; CDR3aa: CASSLRGDGYGYTF; CDR3nt: TGTGCCAGCAGCCTCCGGGGGGATGGCTATGGCTACACCTTC